The next 27 T cell receptor beta chains were all read from a single sample in a study of shared clonotypes between healthy human individuals. Repertoires were generated with immunoSEQ multiplex PCR, while TCRdb's copy carries only in-frame clones and drops some. The data contain 400,000 to 600,000 clones, approximately 94% of them singletons. Sequenced: naive CD4+ T cells sorted from blood. Documented subset: CD45RA+ positively selected. Source of these receptors: a woman aged 25 to 39 in good health.

This chain links TRBV9 with TRBJ2-1; 9 bases are shared with TRBD1. V was pared by 5 bases and J by 4 bases, with 7 bases of the junction left unmatched. The CDR3 totals 15 residues. From germline, CDR1 is SGDLS and CDR2 YYNGEE. The DNA of the CDR3 is TGTGCCAGCAGTCCTGATGGGACAGGGTACAATGAGCAGTTCTTC. Its translation: CASSPDGTGYNEQFF.

The gene calls are TRBV6-6 and TRBJ2-6; a weak D match, TRBD1 (5 bases). CDR1 and CDR2 from the germline V gene are MNHNY and SVGAGI (reference sequence). The CDR3 is made up of 16 amino acids. Trimming stripped 0 bases from V and 1 base from J, with 7 bases between. The CDR3 sequence: CASSYSQGSGANVLTF. The CDR3 DNA is TGTGCCAGCAGTTACTCGCAGGGATCTGGGGCCAACGTCCTGACTTTC.

This chain uses TRBV10-3 with TRBJ2-3, with D perhaps TRBD1 (6 bases). The CDR3 consists of 17 residues. Germline CDR1 and CDR2: ENHRY and SYGVKD. V was shortened by 7 bases and J by 4 bases, with 24 bases between the two germline ends. The CDR3 bases are TGTGCCATCAAACCGAGAGGGACACCCATGGCGGCAGATACGCAGTATTTT. It translates to CAIKPRGTPMAADTQYF.

In its sample, this clone was seen once. The J gene is TRBJ1-3, the V gene TRBV28, with 7 nucleotides matching TRBD1. Germline V CDR1 and CDR2: MDHEN, SYDVKM. The V gene end was trimmed by 6 bases and the J gene end by 1 base; junction bases not matched to a gene: 12. The CDR3 covers 17 residues. The CDR3 DNA is TGTGCCAGCAGGGTCAACAGGGGATCTGATTCTGGAAACACCATATATTTT. It is translated as CASRVNRGSDSGNTIYF.

The chain couples TRBV27 to TRBJ2-4, with no clear D. Trimming took 5 bases from V and 2 from J, leaving 16 bases between them. Looked up from germline, CDR1 is MNHEY and CDR2 is SMNVEV (reference sequence). The CDR3 runs to 16 residues. The chain's CDR3 is CASSRTRVGPKNIQYF. CDR3 in DNA: TGTGCCAGCAGTCGAACACGGGTCGGTCCCAAAAACATTCAGTACTTC.

This chain connects TRBV2 to TRBJ2-7; tentative D call: TRBD1 (5 bases). V gave up 5 bases and J gave up 3 bases, with 17 bases separating them. CDR3 size: 15 residues. CDR1 and CDR2 from the germline V gene are SNHLY and FYNNEI. The CDR3 reads CASSRTRDRLYEQYF. DNA of the CDR3: TGTGCCAGCAGTCGGACCAGGGATCGGCTCTACGAGCAGTACTTC.

The chain joins TRBV6-6 to TRBJ2-3; D might be TRBD2 (5 bases). The ends were cut back, 6 bases at V and 0 bases at J, with 13 bases in the middle. Germline CDR1 is MNHNY and CDR2 is SVGAGI (reference sequence). This CDR3 has 15 amino acids. The CDR3 loop is CASSLGRTSTDTQYF. The DNA for the CDR3 is TGTGCCAGCAGCCTAGGACGGACTAGCACAGATACGCAGTATTTT.

This clone appeared once. The chain employs TRBV5-8 and TRBJ2-2; tentatively, D is TRBD2 (5 bases). Germline V gives CDR1 SGHTS, CDR2 YDEGEE. The CDR3 runs 15 residues. V lost 4 bases and J lost 4, with 14 bases in between. CDR3 amino acids: CASSPQWETTGELFF. The CDR3 region has the DNA TGTGCCAGCAGCCCCCAATGGGAGACCACCGGGGAGCTGTTTTTT.

This clone has a single count. V usage is TRBV28 and J usage is TRBJ2-5, with 7 bases aligning to TRBD1. The germline CDR1 and CDR2 sequences are MDHEN and SYDVKM. The CDR3 is 14 amino acids. With V trimmed by 6 bases and J by 4 bases, 8 bases remained unmatched. The CDR3 reads CASSKTGNVETQYF. DNA for the CDR3: TGTGCCAGCAGCAAGACAGGGAATGTAGAGACCCAGTACTTC. The full variable domain, with the rest looked up from reference TRBV28 and TRBJ2-5, is DVKVTQSSRYLVKRTGEKVFLECVQDMDHENMFWYRQDPGLGLRLIYFSYDVKMKEKGDIPEGYSVSREKKERFSLILESASTNQTSMYLCASSKTGNVETQYFGPGTRLLVL.

The chain combines TRBV7-8 with TRBJ1-3; D gene ambiguous. V gave up 5 bases and J gave up 0 bases, with 11 bases separating them. The length of the CDR3 is 15 residues. CDR1 is SGHVS, CDR2 FQNEAQ, per germline. CDR3 nucleotides: TGTGCCAGCAGCCCGTGGGAGCGCTCTGGAAACACCATATATTTT. Translating gives CASSPWERSGNTIYF.

This clone was seen once. The V call is TRBV29-1, the J call TRBJ1-4; 10 bases line up with TRBD1. In germline, CDR1 is SQVTM, CDR2 ANQGSEA. The trim removed 6 bases at V and 7 bases at J, leaving 5 bases unmatched. This CDR3 has 13 amino acids. CDR3: CSVRQGAGEKLFF. The CDR3 DNA sequence: TGCAGCGTCAGACAGGGGGCGGGTGAAAAACTGTTTTTT.

The chain recombines TRBV18 with TRBJ2-7; 7 bases match TRBD1. J gave up 5 bases and V 1 base, and 5 bases lay outside the gene matches. This CDR3 has 14 amino acids. CDR1 is KGHSH, CDR2 LQKENI, per germline. The CDR3 is CASSPQQGLDEQYF. The DNA of the CDR3 is TGTGCCAGCTCACCACAACAGGGGCTCGACGAGCAGTACTTC.

There are a few counts of this clone. DNA for the CDR3: TGTGCCAGCTCACCCCCAGGGACGAACTATGGCTACACCTTC. Protein: CASSPPGTNYGYTF. The rearrangement links TRBV18 to TRBJ1-2; possible D gene TRBD1, 5 bases. Germline V gene sequence: CDR1 KGHSH, CDR2 LQKENI. V lost 3 bases to trimming and J lost 2 bases, with 10 bases between them. This CDR3 comprises 14 residues.

The V gene is TRBV19, the J gene TRBJ1-4; TRBD1 matches at 8 bases. Losses at the gene ends were 6 bases for V and 5 bases for J; bases not matched to a gene: 11. CDR1 is LNHDA, CDR2 SQIVND, per germline (reference sequence). The CDR3 has 16 amino acids. The CDR3 bases are TGTGCCAGTAGCCCCCCCTCGCAGGGGGCGAATGAAAAACTGTTTTTT. Protein: CASSPPSQGANEKLFF.

CDR3 in amino acids: CASKPDSSYSNQPQHF. CDR3 DNA sequence: TGTGCCAGCAAACCGGACAGCTCTTATAGCAATCAGCCCCAGCATTTT. The rearrangement links TRBV27 to TRBJ1-5; TRBD1 might be the D (6 bases). The germline V and J ends were trimmed by 7 bases and 0 bases, with 16 bases remaining between them. This CDR3 spans 16 amino acids. The germline CDR1 and CDR2 sequences are MNHEY and SMNVEV (reference sequence).

The chain recombines TRBV4-1 with TRBJ2-2; 13 bases are shared with TRBD2. Looked up from germline, CDR1 is MGHRA and CDR2 is YSYEKL. Trimming removed 2 bases from V and 1 base from J; junction bases left unmatched: 4. The length of the CDR3 is 18 residues. The CDR3 DNA reads as TGCGCCAGCAGCCAACCCGGGACTAGCGGGATGAACACCGGGGAGCTGTTTTTT. This sequence encodes CASSQPGTSGMNTGELFF.

The chain joins TRBV12-1 to TRBJ2-2; the table gives TRBD2 as D, unverified against the DNA. TRBV12-1 is classified as a pseudogene. This CDR3 has 16 residues. CDR3 loop: CASSPERDAFSGELFF. The CDR3 coding sequence is TGTGCCAGCAGCCCCGAGCGGGACGCCTTCTCCGGGGAGCTGTTTTTT.

V is TRBV7-9 and J is TRBJ2-5, with D hard to call. The V end lost 4 bases, the J end lost 3 bases, and 6 bases lay between the germline ends. Germline V CDR1 and CDR2: SEHNR, FQNEAQ (reference sequence). The CDR3 loop spans 12 amino acids. The chain's CDR3 is CASSWAEETQYF. CDR3 in DNA: TGTGCCAGCAGCTGGGCAGAAGAGACCCAGTACTTC.

Details on this clone: Other DNA variants within this sample encode the same CDR3. This chain links TRBV5-6 with TRBJ2-7; D remains ambiguous. The V end lost 4 bases, the J end lost 0 bases, and 8 bases lay between the germline ends. Germline CDR1 reads SGHDT; CDR2 reads YYEEEE. CDR3 size: 13 residues. CDR3 amino acids: CASSPSSSYEQYF. CDR3 DNA: TGTGCCAGCAGCCCCTCATCCTCCTACGAGCAGTACTTC.

The chain links TRBV19 to TRBJ1-3, with 7 bases lining up with TRBD1. V lost 7 bases to trimming and J lost 4 bases; unmatched junction nucleotides: 7. The CDR3 covers 14 residues. Germline V gene data show CDR1 as LNHDA and CDR2 as SQIVND (reference sequence). The chain's CDR3 is CASNPRGLGNTIYF. CDR3 DNA: TGTGCCAGTAACCCAAGGGGGCTCGGAAACACCATATATTTT.

The chain joins TRBV10-3 to TRBJ1-1; D is unclear. The CDR3 sequence is 12 residues long. CDR1 and CDR2 from the germline V gene are ENHRY and SYGVKD. V gave up 2 bases and J gave up 8 bases, with 9 bases separating them. DNA of the CDR3: TGTGCCATCAGTGAGAGTCGAGGGGAAGCTTTCTTT. Translation: CAISESRGEAFF.

This clone was observed a single time. In nucleotides, the CDR3 is TGTGCCAGCAGTGTAGATGGGTTTACACAGCCCCAGCATTTT. Translating gives CASSVDGFTQPQHF. This sequence joins TRBV6-1 and TRBJ1-5; D remains unclear. Trimming cost V 4 bases and J 7 bases, with 14 bases left between them. The V gene's germline CDR1 is MNHNS and CDR2 SASEGT. CDR3 size: 14 residues.

The CDR3 region is CASSYGSIRETQYF. As DNA, the CDR3 is TGTGCCAGCAGTTACGGTAGTATTCGAGAGACCCAGTACTTC. V and J are TRBV6-5 and TRBJ2-5; D not resolved. Germline V lookup: CDR1 MNHEY, CDR2 SVGAGI. Deletions cut 2 bases from V and 4 bases from J, with 11 bases between. The CDR3 loop spans 14 amino acids.

This rearrangement joins TRBV7-9 to TRBJ2-5; no definite D call. The CDR3 length is 15 residues. Per the germline V gene, CDR1 is SEHNR and CDR2 is FQNEAQ (reference sequence). V lost 4 bases to trimming and J lost 3 bases, with 15 bases between them. The CDR3 loop is CASSWASYIKETQYF. The CDR3 DNA reads as TGTGCCAGCAGCTGGGCATCTTACATTAAAGAGACCCAGTACTTC.

The chain couples TRBV7-8 to TRBJ2-7; D tentatively reads TRBD1 or TRBD2 (5 bases each). The germline CDR1 and CDR2 sequences are SGHVS and FQNEAQ. Trimming left V 7 bases short and J 4 bases short, with 11 bases between. The CDR3 has 12 amino acids. CDR3 nucleotide sequence: TGTGCCAGCACGACTGAGGGGTACGAGCAGTACTTC. It yields the protein CASTTEGYEQYF.

This rearrangement joins TRBV5-1 to TRBJ2-3, with 7 bases lining up with TRBD1. This CDR3 comprises 17 residues. CDR1 and CDR2 (germline): SGHRS, YFSETQ. J was trimmed by 1 base and V by 0 bases; bases with no gene match: 8. The chain's CDR3 is CASSLARAGGGTDTQYF. In DNA, the CDR3 is TGCGCCAGCAGCTTGGCCAGGGCAGGGGGAGGCACAGATACGCAGTATTTT.

The chain is built from TRBV9 and TRBJ2-3; 10 bases are a match to TRBD2. Germline values: CDR1 SGDLS, CDR2 YYNGEE. The junction had 12 bases not matched to a gene; V was cut back by 4 bases and J by 4 bases. The CDR3 consists of 17 residues. DNA for the CDR3: TGTGCCAGCAGCCCCCGACTCCTAGCGGGAGTTTCAGATACGCAGTATTTT. Its translation: CASSPRLLAGVSDTQYF.